This T cell receptor beta chain was profiled in a study of beta chain features in type 1 diabetes. Study-wide results and caveats: Compared with healthy donors, patients appeared to share more similar naive, central memory and regulatory TCRB repertoires.

V was pared by 7 bases and J by 4 bases, with 11 bases of the junction left unmatched. The V gene's germline CDR1 is MGHDK and CDR2 SYGVNS. CDR3 length: 15 amino acids. It was via CD45RO/CCR7/CD25/CD127/CD95/CD27 that CD4+ naive, central memory, regulatory and stem cell-like memory cells were sorted. With regard to this clone: Its target is unknown.

Every bit of the isolated RNA underwent reverse transcription, so sequencing read expressed TCRB transcripts. The average output of naive, central memory and regulatory T cell samples was approximately 3.8 million reads. The assay was immunoSEQ multiplex PCR, and TCRdb's table has in-frame clones only and misses some. The sample holds some 900,000 clones, about a sixth seen once. This clonotype was obtained from a young woman in good health. The V call is TRBV25-1, the J call TRBJ2-3; 7 positions match TRBD2. Specimen: naive CD4+ T cells from blood. Written as DNA, the CDR3 is TGTGCCAGCATCGGTCGACTAGCACTTTCAGATACGCAGTATTTT. Its protein is CASIGRLALSDTQYF.